Below, 11 T cell receptor beta chains from the same sample are listed, as sequenced in a study of blood T cell repertoires in COVID-19. Sequencing used immunoSEQ multiplex PCR; TCRdb keeps in-frame clones, though not all of them. The sample shows 130,000 to 150,000 clones, approximately 90% of them seen only once. The sample comprised peripheral blood. All receptors come from a woman in her fifties or sixties with active or convalescent COVID-19.

CDR3 sequence reads: CASRDIPDDGYTF. The CDR3 region has the DNA TGTGCCAGCAGAGACATACCGGATGATGGCTACACCTTC. The J gene is TRBJ1-2, the V gene TRBV27; D is undetermined. CDR1 and CDR2 (germline): MNHEY, SMNVEV (reference sequence). V was shortened by 6 bases and J by 6 bases, with 14 bases between the two germline ends. The CDR3 loop spans 13 amino acids.

J is TRBJ2-7 and V is TRBV12-3 or TRBV12-4; D is possibly TRBD1 (6 bases). The CDR3 runs to 13 residues. V dropped 5 bases and J dropped 3 bases, with 11 bases sitting between them. The CDR3 coding sequence is TGTGCCAGCAGTGGGACACCGGTCTACGAGCAGTACTTC. It codes for CASSGTPVYEQYF.

In its sample, this clone was seen once. The V gene is TRBV28, the J gene TRBJ2-2; 9 nucleotides match TRBD2. V lost 6 bases, J lost 2 bases, and 1 base stayed unmatched. The germline CDR1 and CDR2 sequences are MDHEN and SYDVKM. This CDR3 contains 14 residues. The DNA of the CDR3 is TGTGCCAGCAGACTAGCGGGCAACACCGGGGAGCTGTTTTTT. This encodes CASRLAGNTGELFF.

The CDR3 sequence: CASSQLRGNTEAFF. In DNA form, the CDR3 reads TGTGCCAGCAGCCAGCTCCGGGGAAACACTGAAGCTTTCTTT. The chain carries TRBV3-1 (or the pseudogene TRBV3-2) and TRBJ1-1; D remains ambiguous. The CDR3 totals 14 residues. CDR1 and CDR2 (germline): LGHDT, YNNKEL (reference sequence). The V end lost 3 bases, the J end lost 2 bases, and 10 bases lay between the germline ends.

This chain connects TRBV19 to TRBJ2-2, with 12 bases matching TRBD2. Germline V gene sequence: CDR1 LNHDA, CDR2 SQIVND (reference sequence). The CDR3 covers 15 residues. J was trimmed by 5 bases and V by 3 bases; bases with no gene match: 1. The chain's CDR3 is CASSILAGGTGELFF. The CDR3 region has the DNA TGTGCCAGTAGTATCCTAGCGGGGGGGACCGGGGAGCTGTTTTTT.

The chain is built from TRBV6-2 or TRBV6-3 and TRBJ1-2, with a possible D match to TRBD1 (6 bases). Germline V gene lookup returns CDR1 MNHEY and CDR2 SVGEGT. V was clipped by 4 bases and J by 5 bases, with 17 bases between them. The CDR3 totals 15 residues. This chain's CDR3 is CASSSPWTDTYGYTF. CDR3 DNA sequence: TGTGCCAGCAGTTCTCCTTGGACAGACACATATGGCTACACCTTC.

J is TRBJ1-2 and V is TRBV7-8; 9 nucleotides match TRBD1. Germline assignment: CDR1 SGHVS and CDR2 FQNEAQ. CDR3 length equals 16 residues. Trimming at V came to 2 bases and at J to 3 bases, leaving 7 bases not matched to a gene. For the CDR3, the DNA is TGTGCCAGCAGCTTAATGGGACAGGGAGTCGACTATGGCTACACCTTC. This translates into CASSLMGQGVDYGYTF.

The rearrangement uses TRBV30 and TRBJ2-7; 10 nucleotides agree with TRBD2. Germline V gives CDR1 GTSNPN, CDR2 SVGIG (reference sequence). This CDR3 has 14 amino acids. The V and J ends lost 3 bases and 3 bases, in that order; junction bases with no gene match: 5. DNA of the CDR3: TGTGCCTGGAGCATAGCGGGGGGCCTCTACGAGCAGTACTTC. This gives the protein CAWSIAGGLYEQYF. Together with reference TRBV30 and TRBJ2-7, the CDR3 gives the full variable domain: SQTIHQWPATLVQPVGSPLSLECTVEGTSNPNLYWYRQAAGRGLQLLFYSVGIGQISSEVPQNLSASRPQDRQFILSSKKLLLSDSGFYLCAWSIAGGLYEQYFGPGTRLTVT.

The chain is built from TRBV7-2 and TRBJ2-3, with D maybe TRBD2 (6 bases). Trimming left V 1 base short and J 1 base short, with 15 bases between. The CDR3 runs to 17 residues. Germline CDR1 reads SGHTA; CDR2 reads FQGNSA. CDR3 nucleotides: TGTGCCAGCAGCTTAGGGTGGGGGTCGGGGGGCACAGATACGCAGTATTTT. The encoded protein is CASSLGWGSGGTDTQYF.

The table lists this clone with a few counts. The rearrangement uses TRBV6-5 and TRBJ1-4; D is uncertain. The J call is doubtful: the DNA matches TRBJ2-2 better. Germline-derived CDR1 and CDR2 are MNHEY and SVGAGI. This CDR3 has 13 residues. In nucleotides, the CDR3 is TGTGCCAGCAGTTACTCGACTTCCCGGGAGCTGTTTTTT. The encoded protein is CASSYSTSRELFF.

The genes are TRBV18 and TRBJ1-1; 7 bases are shared with TRBD1. Germline V gene sequence: CDR1 KGHSH, CDR2 LQKENI. The V and J ends lost 6 bases and 5 bases, in that order; junction bases with no gene match: 9. CDR3 length: 14 amino acids. The chain's CDR3 is CASSREDRETEAFF. CDR3 coding DNA: TGTGCCAGCTCGCGGGAAGACAGGGAAACTGAAGCTTTCTTT.